This is a list of T cell receptor beta chains from one sample in a study of T-cell memory formation after mild COVID-19. TCRdb ran MiXCR on the 5' RACE reads and lists one entry per CDR3 protein. This table has about 620,000 distinct CDR3 sequences, roughly 18% appearing once. The sequenced material came from PBMCs or a T cell subset sorted from them (not recorded which). All receptors come from an adult woman who had mild COVID-19 (a few samples of this study predate the infection). Cell type and time point are not known. Each CDR3 is given with its conserved first and last residue. Each record gives: V gene, J gene, clone size, CDR3 length, D gene, CDR3 DNA, CDR3 protein. A D gene is named only where the DNA matches it firmly. Size tells how often a clone was seen (once, few, many) or the class of an expanded clone, and some rows leave it out.

TRBV5-1	TRBJ2-5	-	15	TRBD1	TGCGCCAGCAGCTATGTTCAGGGGGCCGGGGAGACCCAGTACTTC	CASSYVQGAGETQYF
TRBV7-9	TRBJ1-2	few	15	-	TGTGCCAGCAGCTTAGAGACGGGGGGTAACTATGGCTACACCTTC	CASSLETGGNYGYTF
TRBV7-2	TRBJ2-3	-	17	-	TGTGCCAGCAGCTTCATGGGGGCTCGGACGAGCACAGATACGCAGTATTTT	CASSFMGARTSTDTQYF
TRBV6-2/TRBV6-3	TRBJ2-7	-	12	-	TGTGCCAGCACCAACCCCTTCCTGGAGAAGTACTTC	CASTNPFLEKYF
TRBV7-9	TRBJ2-5	-	20	TRBD1	TGTGCCAGCATCCGACTCCGGGACAGGGGGCCTAAGTACGGAGGAGAGACCCAGTACTTC	CASIRLRDRGPKYGGETQYF
TRBV7-6	TRBJ2-7	-	13	-	TGTGCCAGCAGCTTAGCGTTGGGCGGGGCGCAGTACTTC	CASSLALGGAQYF
TRBV7-2	TRBJ2-1	-	12	-	TGTGCCAGCAGCTTCCTAGGGGGTGAGCAGTTCTTC	CASSFLGGEQFF
TRBV7-2	TRBJ2-3	-	16	TRBD2	TGTGCCAGCAGCTTAGGGGGCGGGAGGAGCACAGATACGCAGTATTTT	CASSLGGGRSTDTQYF
TRBV7-9	TRBJ2-5	-	13	-	TGTGCCAGCAGCTTACTCAGGGCCAAGACCCAGTACTTC	CASSLLRAKTQYF
TRBV19	TRBJ2-7	-	14	-	TGTGCCAGTAGTCATCTGGCGGGGAAGTACGAGCAGTACTTC	CASSHLAGKYEQYF
TRBV9	TRBJ2-1	few	15	-	TGTGCCAGCAGCGTAGGCGCAGGGTGGGGCAATGAGCAGTTCTTC	CASSVGAGWGNEQFF
TRBV6-2/TRBV6-3	TRBJ2-7	-	17	TRBD2	TGTGCCAGCAGTTACCGACCTGAGACTAGCGGGAGGGCCGGGCAGTACTTC	CASSYRPETSGRAGQYF
TRBV6-5	TRBJ2-3	few	11	-	TGTGCCAGCGGATGGGCAGATACGCAGTATTTT	CASGWADTQYF
TRBV3-1	TRBJ1-6	-	15	TRBD1	TGTGCCAGCAGCCAAGAGGGACAGGTAGCCTCACCCCTCCACTTT	CASSQEGQVASPLHF
TRBV29-1	TRBJ1-2	few	14	-	TGCAGCGTTGTACGATCGGGATTGAACTATGGCTACACCTTC	CSVVRSGLNYGYTF
TRBV4-2	TRBJ2-1	-	16	TRBD2	TGTGCCAGCAGCCCCCCGGCTAGCGGGGGGCCCAATGAGCAGTTCTTC	CASSPPASGGPNEQFF
TRBV15	TRBJ2-7	-	15	TRBD2	TGTGCCACCAGCAGAGGACTAGCGGGAGGTTACGAGCAGTACTTC	CATSRGLAGGYEQYF
TRBV6-5	TRBJ1-2	few	14	TRBD1	TGTGCCAGCGTCCCGACAGGGGCGCTCGATGGCTACACCTTC	CASVPTGALDGYTF
TRBV19	TRBJ2-1	once	14	-	TGTGCCACCCAAGGGGCACGTGGGGCCAATGAGCAGTTCTTC	CATQGARGANEQFF
TRBV18	TRBJ1-1	many	13	-	TGTGCCAGCAGCCCCACAGGGAACACTGAAGCTTTCTTT	CASSPTGNTEAFF
TRBV7-9	TRBJ2-3	few	12	-	TGTGCCAGCCGAAGGGGGTCAGATACGCAGTATTTT	CASRRGSDTQYF
TRBV19	TRBJ2-7	once	15	-	TGTGCCAGTAGTCCCCTCGCAGGGAATACCTACGAGCAGTACTTC	CASSPLAGNTYEQYF
TRBV25-1	TRBJ2-1	few	16	-	TGTGCCAGCAGTGAGTTATCCGGGACTGGGTACAATGAGCAGTTCTTC	CASSELSGTGYNEQFF
TRBV21-1	TRBJ2-7	few	9	-	TGTGTCCAGCGGGCCGAGCAGTACTTC	CVQRAEQYF
TRBV24-1	TRBJ1-4	many	15	TRBD1	TGTGCCACCAGTGAACCCACAGGGGGTGATGAAAAACTGTTTTTT	CATSEPTGGDEKLFF
TRBV12-3/TRBV12-4	TRBJ2-3	many	12	TRBD1	TGTGCCAGCAGTTTCTCTGACAGGGTCCAGTATTTT	CASSFSDRVQYF
TRBV29-1	TRBJ2-7	-	15	-	TGCAGCGTTGAAGAAGCCAGGTCCGTCTCCTACGAGCAGTACTTC	CSVEEARSVSYEQYF
TRBV13	TRBJ2-7	-	15	TRBD2	TGTGCCAGCAGTCCTCGAGGGAGGGGTCAAGACGAGCAGTACTTC	CASSPRGRGQDEQYF
TRBV20-1	TRBJ2-7	few	18	-	TGCAGTGCCACATCTCCGTTGGGGACGTACTTGAGCTCCTACGAGCAGTACTTC	CSATSPLGTYLSSYEQYF
TRBV9	TRBJ2-2	few	12	-	TGTGCCAGCAGCGCAACAACCGGGGAGCTGTTTTTT	CASSATTGELFF
TRBV3-1	TRBJ2-5	many	16	TRBD2	TGTGCCAGCAGCCGGACTAGCGGGAGTCAGAGGGAGACCCAGTACTTC	CASSRTSGSQRETQYF
TRBV12-3/TRBV12-4	TRBJ1-6	few	14	TRBD1	TGTGCCAGCAGAGCCCCGGGACAGCCTTCACCCCTCCACTTT	CASRAPGQPSPLHF
TRBV7-9	TRBJ1-6	-	15	TRBD1	TGTGCCAGCAGCTCCCCCGGGACAGGAGATTCACCCCTCCACTTT	CASSSPGTGDSPLHF
TRBV7-3	TRBJ2-3	many	16	TRBD2	TGTGCCAGCAGCTCGGGACTAGCGGGGGGCGCAGATACGCAGTATTTT	CASSSGLAGGADTQYF
TRBV15	TRBJ1-1	few	14	-	TGTGCCACCAGCATAGACAGCGTGAACACTGAAGCTTTCTTT	CATSIDSVNTEAFF
TRBV7-2	TRBJ2-3	few	16	-	TGTGCCAGCAGCTCCGGGCCCGGCGGAGGCACAGATACGCAGTATTTT	CASSSGPGGGTDTQYF
TRBV4-2	TRBJ2-2	-	16	-	TGTGCCAGCAGCCAAGATTTAGGGCTGGAGACCGGGGAGCTGTTTTTT	CASSQDLGLETGELFF
TRBV4-1	TRBJ1-5	few	15	-	TGCGCCAGCAGCCAAGACAGGGTTTCGGATCAGCCCCAGCATTTT	CASSQDRVSDQPQHF
TRBV19	TRBJ2-1	few	15	TRBD2	TGTGCCAGTAGTATCTTGGCGGGGGTTGGCAATGAGCAGTTCTTC	CASSILAGVGNEQFF
TRBV6-6	TRBJ2-1	few	15	TRBD2	TGTGCCAGCAGTTACGTCGGGACTAGCGGGTCCCCTCAAAGCTTC	CASSYVGTSGSPQSF